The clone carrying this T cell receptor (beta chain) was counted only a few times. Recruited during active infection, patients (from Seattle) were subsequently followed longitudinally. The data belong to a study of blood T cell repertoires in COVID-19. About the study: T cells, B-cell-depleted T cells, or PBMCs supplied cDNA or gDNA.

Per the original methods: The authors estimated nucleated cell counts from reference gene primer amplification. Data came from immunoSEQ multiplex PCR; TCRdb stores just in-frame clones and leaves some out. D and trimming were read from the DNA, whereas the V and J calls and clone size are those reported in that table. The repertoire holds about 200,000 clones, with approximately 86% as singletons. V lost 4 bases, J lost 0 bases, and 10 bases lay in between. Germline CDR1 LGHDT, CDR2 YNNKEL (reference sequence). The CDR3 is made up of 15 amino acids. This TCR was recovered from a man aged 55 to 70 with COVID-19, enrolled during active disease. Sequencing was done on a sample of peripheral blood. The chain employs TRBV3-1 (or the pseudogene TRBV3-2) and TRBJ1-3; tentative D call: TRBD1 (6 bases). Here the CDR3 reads CASSPNRASGNTIYF. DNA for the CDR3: TGTGCCAGCAGCCCAAACAGGGCCTCTGGAAACACCATATATTTT.